The 30 T cell receptor beta chains reported below all come from one sample, sequenced in a study of T cell changes during pregnancy in multiple sclerosis. Sequencing used immunoSEQ multiplex PCR; TCRdb keeps in-frame clones, though not all of them. The sample holds around 100,000 clones, 92% seen once. Sequencing was performed on peripheral blood, taken in the third trimester of pregnancy. Receptors were obtained from a female donor with multiple sclerosis, enrolled in a pregnancy study.

This chain uses TRBV10-3 with TRBJ2-1; the D gene is possibly TRBD2 (6 bases). The ends were cut back, 0 bases at V and 4 bases at J, with 10 bases in the middle. Germline-derived CDR1 and CDR2 are ENHRY and SYGVKD. The CDR3 has 15 residues. CDR3 DNA: TGTGCCATCAGTGAGTCGGTAGCGGCTTACAATGAGCAGTTCTTC. Protein product: CAISESVAAYNEQFF.

The gene calls are TRBV28 and TRBJ2-7; tentative D call: TRBD2 (6 bases). The CDR3 length is 14 residues. Germline V CDR1 and CDR2: MDHEN, SYDVKM. V was pared by 2 bases and J by 4 bases, with 12 bases between. The CDR3 nucleotides are TGTGCCAGCAGTTTAAGCAAGCGGGCTTACGAGCAGTACTTC. Translation gives CASSLSKRAYEQYF.

CDR3 sequence: CASSPLGSGANTGELFF. The CDR3 nucleotides read TGTGCCAGCAGCCCCTTGGGGAGCGGAGCAAACACCGGGGAGCTGTTTTTT. The chain joins TRBV9 to TRBJ2-2, with a weak D call TRBD2 (5 bases). Between the trimmed V and J ends, which lost 4 bases and 2 bases, there was a span of 18 bases. Germline CDR1 reads SGDLS; CDR2 reads YYNGEE. The CDR3 contains 17 residues. The entire variable domain, with the rest obtained from reference TRBV9 and TRBJ2-2, is as follows: DSGVTQTPKHLITATGQRVTLRCSPRSGDLSVYWYQQSLDQGLQFLIQYYNGEERAKGNILERFSAQQFPDLHSELNLSSLELGDSALYFCASSPLGSGANTGELFFGEGSRLTVL.

The CDR3 is CATSGLTNTGELFF. CDR3 sequence (DNA): TGTGCCACCAGCGGACTAACGAACACCGGGGAGCTGTTTTTT. The chain recombines TRBV15 with TRBJ2-2; D is possibly TRBD2 (6 bases). Trimming removed 5 bases from V and 0 bases from J, with 7 bases in between. This CDR3 comprises 14 residues. The germline V gene encodes CDR1 LNHNV and CDR2 YYDKDF (reference sequence). Together with reference TRBV15 and TRBJ2-2, the CDR3 gives the full variable domain: DAMVIQNPRYQVTQFGKPVTLSCSQTLNHNVMYWYQQKSSQAPKLLFHYYDKDFNNEADTPDNFQSRRPNTSFCFLDIRSPGLGDTAMYLCATSGLTNTGELFFGEGSRLTVL.

The gene calls are TRBV19 and TRBJ2-2, with 9 bases identical to TRBD1. Germline V gene lookup returns CDR1 LNHDA and CDR2 SQIVND (reference sequence). The CDR3 extends over 15 amino acids. J lost 7 bases, V lost 3 bases, and 6 bases had no gene match. CDR3 residues: CASSIWDREHGELFF. In DNA, the CDR3 is TGTGCCAGTAGTATCTGGGACAGGGAACACGGGGAGCTGTTTTTT.

This chain links TRBV9 with TRBJ1-3; the match to TRBD1 covers 9 bases. The germline V gene has CDR1 SGDLS and CDR2 YYNGEE. Trimming cost V 4 bases and J 1 base; bases outside gene matches: 3. The CDR3 spans 15 residues. DNA for the CDR3: TGTGCCAGCAGCCCAGGACAGGGGTCTGGAAACACCATATATTTT. It encodes CASSPGQGSGNTIYF.

This clone has a single count. This chain's CDR3 is CASSISPRTGELFF. The CDR3 DNA follows: TGTGCCAGTAGTATCTCCCCCCGCACCGGGGAGCTGTTTTTT. The chain recombines TRBV19 with TRBJ2-2; D uncertain. V was trimmed by 3 bases and J by 4 bases, leaving 9 bases between them. CDR3 length: 14 residues. CDR1 and CDR2 from the germline V gene are LNHDA and SQIVND (reference sequence).

The chain recombines TRBV7-9 with TRBJ1-1; D is unclear. The CDR3 totals 14 residues. Germline CDR1 is SEHNR and CDR2 is FQNEAQ (reference sequence). The V end lost 1 base, the J end lost 0 bases, and 6 bases lay between the germline ends. The CDR3 sequence: CASSLGSLNTEAFF. DNA for the CDR3: TGTGCCAGCAGCTTAGGCAGTCTGAACACTGAAGCTTTCTTT. Drawing the rest from reference TRBV7-9 and TRBJ1-1, the complete variable domain is DTGVSQNPRHKITKRGQNVTFRCDPISEHNRLYWYRQTLGQGPEFLTYFQNEAQLEKSRLLSDRFSAERPKGSFSTLEIQRTEQGDSAMYLCASSLGSLNTEAFFGQGTRLTVV.

J is TRBJ2-7 and V is TRBV15, with a possible D match to TRBD1 (6 bases). Germline V gene sequence: CDR1 LNHNV, CDR2 YYDKDF (reference sequence). CDR3 length: 15 amino acids. The ends were cut back, 0 bases at V and 7 bases at J, with 16 bases in the middle. In DNA, the CDR3 is TGTGCCACCAGCAGAGATGGACAGCCTTCTAGTGAGCAGTACTTC. It encodes CATSRDGQPSSEQYF.

The chain joins TRBV6-5 to TRBJ2-2; D gene unclear. The germline gives CDR1 MNHEY, CDR2 SVGAGI. The V end was cut by 6 bases, the J end by 5 bases, with 4 bases between. The CDR3 is made up of 11 amino acids. This CDR3 is CASSRTGELFF. CDR3 nucleotides: TGTGCCAGCAGCAGAACCGGGGAGCTGTTTTTT.

This clone came up once. This sequence joins TRBV5-6 and TRBJ2-7; TRBD1 agrees at 8 bases. Per germline, CDR1 SGHDT and CDR2 YYEEEE. V shed 4 bases and J 3 bases; nucleotides not matched to a gene: 9. This CDR3 has 15 amino acids. The DNA of the CDR3 is TGTGCCAGCAGCCGACGGACAGGGACCTACTACGAGCAGTACTTC. This gives the protein CASSRRTGTYYEQYF.

The chain has TRBV6-5 and TRBJ1-4; TRBD1 might be the D (5 bases). The germline CDR1 and CDR2 sequences are MNHEY and SVGAGI. Trimming cost V 6 bases and J 8 bases, with 16 bases left between them. This CDR3 region has 14 residues. CDR3 loop: CASRVGGVGEKLFF. The CDR3 DNA follows: TGTGCCAGCAGAGTTGGGGGGGTGGGGGAAAAACTGTTTTTT.

The genes are TRBV5-1 and TRBJ2-5; 7 bases are a match to TRBD1. The germline V gene has CDR1 SGHRS and CDR2 YFSETQ. V lost 2 bases to trimming and J lost 2 bases; unmatched junction nucleotides: 3. CDR3 length equals 14 residues. The CDR3 coding sequence is TGCGCCAGCAGCTTCAGACAGGGTCAAGAGACCCAGTACTTC. Amino acids: CASSFRQGQETQYF.

The chain employs TRBV25-1 and TRBJ2-1; 9 positions agree with TRBD2. Unmatched junction bases numbered 8, after V lost 3 bases and J lost 8 bases. This CDR3 comprises 15 residues. Germline CDR1 MGHDK, CDR2 SYGVNS. DNA of the CDR3: TGTGCCAGCAGTGACGGGACTAGCATGGATCATGAGCAGTTCTTC. This codes for CASSDGTSMDHEQFF.

The V call is TRBV7-8, the J call TRBJ1-3; perhaps TRBD1 as D (6 bases). Germline CDR1 SGHVS, CDR2 FQNEAQ. This CDR3 has 21 residues. Deletions cut 1 base from V and 0 bases from J, with 25 bases between. CDR3 region: CASSLEVLLVDSPFSGNTIYF. CDR3 DNA sequence: TGTGCCAGCAGCTTAGAGGTGCTTCTGGTGGACAGCCCTTTCTCTGGAAACACCATATATTTT. The full variable domain, completed using reference TRBV7-8 and TRBJ1-3, is GAGVSQSPRYKVAKRGQDVALRCDPISGHVSLFWYQQALGQGPEFLTYFQNEAQLDKSGLPSDRFFAERPEGSVSTLKIQRTQQEDSAVYLCASSLEVLLVDSPFSGNTIYFGEGSWLTVV.

J is TRBJ1-2 and V is TRBV7-2; unclear D gene. The V and J ends lost 2 bases and 8 bases respectively, with 9 bases between them. Germline V gene lookup returns CDR1 SGHTA and CDR2 FQGNSA. The CDR3 length is 12 residues. CDR3 in amino acids: CASSLSPQGYTF. In DNA, the CDR3 is TGTGCCAGCAGCTTATCCCCCCAAGGCTACACCTTC.

The rearrangement uses TRBV5-1 and TRBJ2-1, with 9 bases that match TRBD1. The germline V gene encodes CDR1 SGHRS and CDR2 YFSETQ. The length of the CDR3 is 18 residues. Germline trimming cut 4 bases from V and 3 bases from J; bases unmatched to any gene: 14. The DNA for the CDR3 is TGCGCCAGCAGCCCGGGACAGGGCGGTTCCGCCGTCTACAATGAGCAGTTCTTC. Translating it yields CASSPGQGGSAVYNEQFF.

The chain uses TRBV5-6 and TRBJ1-2; no clear D gene. The V and J ends lost 1 base and 2 bases respectively, with 6 bases between them. CDR1 is SGHDT and CDR2 is YYEEEE in the germline V gene. CDR3 length equals 13 residues. CDR3 DNA sequence: TGTGCCAGCAGCTTGCAACAGAACTATGGCTACACCTTC. It yields the protein CASSLQQNYGYTF. The full variable domain, completed using reference TRBV5-6 and TRBJ1-2, is DAGVTQSPTHLIKTRGQQVTLRCSPKSGHDTVSWYQQALGQGPQFIFQYYEEEERQRGNFPDRFSGHQFPNYSSELNVNALLLGDSALYLCASSLQQNYGYTFGSGTRLTVV.

V and J are TRBV7-6 and TRBJ2-2; TRBD2 matches at 7 bases. V trimming: 1 base; J trimming: 7 bases; junction bases outside the gene matches: 15. The CDR3 spans 18 residues. Germline V gives CDR1 SGHVS, CDR2 FNYEAQ. CDR3 nucleotides: TGTGCCAGCAGCTTAGAGGCTAGCGGAAAATTGAGGGGCGGGGAGCTGTTTTTT. Protein product: CASSLEASGKLRGGELFF.

The gene calls are TRBV13 and TRBJ1-6, with D possibly being TRBD1 (6 bases). The CDR3 totals 14 residues. Germline CDR1 is PRHDT and CDR2 is FYEKMQ (reference sequence). Trimming removed 3 bases at V and 9 bases at J, with 12 bases between. CDR3 sequence reads: CASSFSQGTSPLHF. The CDR3 DNA sequence: TGTGCCAGCAGCTTTTCACAGGGCACTTCACCCCTCCACTTT.

CDR3 loop: CASSPPGLAGGTGELFF. The CDR3 DNA follows: TGTGCCAGCTCACCACCTGGACTAGCGGGAGGCACCGGGGAGCTGTTTTTT. The V and J genes are TRBV18 and TRBJ2-2; the match to TRBD2 covers 14 bases. Losses at the gene ends were 0 bases for V and 4 bases for J; bases not matched to a gene: 1. The CDR3 runs 17 residues. The germline V gene has CDR1 KGHSH and CDR2 LQKENI.

The rearrangement links TRBV7-2 to TRBJ1-4; TRBD1 agrees at 11 bases. CDR1 and CDR2 from the germline V gene are SGHTA and FQGNSA. The J segment lost 0 bases and the V segment lost 1 base, leaving 4 bases of the junction unmatched. This CDR3 comprises 18 residues. The CDR3 here is CASSLVGQGVATNEKLFF. As DNA, the CDR3 is TGTGCCAGCAGCTTAGTGGGACAGGGGGTTGCAACTAATGAAAAACTGTTTTTT.

The rearrangement links TRBV2 to TRBJ2-1; weak D call: TRBD2 (5 bases). The V gene lost 7 bases and the J gene lost 4 bases, with 11 bases spanning the gap. This CDR3 has 13 amino acids. Per germline, CDR1 SNHLY and CDR2 FYNNEI. The CDR3 is CASIPSSYNEQFF. The CDR3 DNA reads TGTGCCAGCATACCTAGCAGTTACAATGAGCAGTTCTTC.

This clone was seen a handful of times. This chain links TRBV14 with TRBJ1-1, with a tentative D call TRBD1 (5 bases). Germline CDR1 reads SGHDN; CDR2 reads FVKESK. This CDR3 comprises 15 residues. V dropped 0 bases and J dropped 1 base, with 9 bases sitting between them. The CDR3 DNA follows: TGTGCCAGCAGCCAAGATGACAGACCGAACACTGAAGCTTTCTTT. Translated, it gives CASSQDDRPNTEAFF.

The chain uses TRBV27 and TRBJ2-1; the D is unclear. The CDR3 loop spans 14 amino acids. Trimming removed 0 bases from V and 7 bases from J, with 10 bases in between. CDR1 is MNHEY, CDR2 SMNVEV, per germline (reference sequence). The CDR3 bases are TGTGCCAGCAGTTTATCTTTCCGCAGAAATGAGCAGTTCTTC. Amino acids: CASSLSFRRNEQFF.

The genes are TRBV2 and TRBJ1-3; D might be TRBD1 (5 bases). Per the germline V gene, CDR1 is SNHLY and CDR2 is FYNNEI. CDR3 length: 16 amino acids. V lost 4 bases and J 0 bases, leaving 13 bases between the germline ends. The DNA of the CDR3 is TGTGCCAGCAGTGTTAAAGGGGCGAACTCTGGAAACACCATATATTTT. Translated, it gives CASSVKGANSGNTIYF.

The sample holds a few counts of this clone. This sequence joins TRBV28 and TRBJ1-1; D is ambiguous. Germline CDR1 and CDR2: MDHEN and SYDVKM. V lost 3 bases to trimming and J lost 1 base, with 6 bases between them. This CDR3 has 13 amino acids. The CDR3 here is CASSFSGNTEAFF. CDR3 DNA: TGTGCCAGCAGTTTCTCCGGGAACACTGAAGCTTTCTTT.

J is TRBJ2-3 and V is TRBV4-2, with D perhaps TRBD2 (6 bases). V gave up 2 bases and J gave up 1 base, with 13 bases separating them. The CDR3 covers 16 residues. CDR1 and CDR2 from the germline V gene are LGHNA and YNFKEQ. The CDR3 here is CASSQRFGGGTDTQYF. The CDR3 DNA is TGTGCCAGCAGCCAACGGTTCGGCGGGGGCACAGATACGCAGTATTTT.

The chain links TRBV6-1 to TRBJ2-1; D possibly corresponds to TRBD2 (6 bases). This CDR3 spans 15 amino acids. V lost 4 bases and J 4 bases, leaving 14 bases between the germline ends. The germline V gene encodes CDR1 MNHNS and CDR2 SASEGT. CDR3: CASSVRDSSYNEQFF. As DNA, the CDR3 is TGTGCCAGCAGTGTCCGGGACTCGTCTTACAATGAGCAGTTCTTC.

This chain links TRBV7-6 with TRBJ2-1; 11 bases fit TRBD2. V dropped 2 bases and J dropped 9; count of bases not matched to a gene: 6. The germline CDR1 and CDR2 sequences are SGHVS and FNYEAQ. This CDR3 region has 15 residues. The DNA of the CDR3 is TGTGCCAGCAGCTTACAACTAGCGGGAGCGCGTGAGCAGTTCTTC. As protein: CASSLQLAGAREQFF.